The subject of this entry is one T cell receptor beta chain. This sample was included in a study of blood T cell repertoires in COVID-19. Whole-study context: COVID-19 samples collected from the United States, Italy and Spain covered acute and convalescent phases.

Authors' processing steps: Amplified reference gene primers provided the basis for estimating nucleated cell counts. Assay used: immunoSEQ multiplex PCR; TCRdb lists only in-frame clones, some missing. V, J and clone size were drawn from that table, and D and trimming were deduced from the DNA. Counted here are 400,000 to 550,000 clones, around 89% occurring once; the ten biggest clones make up around 4.5%. The CDR3 totals 14 residues. With 6 bases clipped from V and 2 bases from J, the junction kept 8 bases outside the gene matches. CDR1 and CDR2 (germline): GTSNPN, SVGIG (reference sequence). The chain combines TRBV30 with TRBJ2-7; 9 nucleotides align to TRBD1. Sequenced sample: peripheral blood. This sequence was found in a woman younger than 45 with acute or convalescent COVID-19. CDR3 coding DNA: TGTGCCTGCTTACAGGGGGCTTACACCTACGAGCAGTACTTC. Its translation: CACLQGAYTYEQYF.